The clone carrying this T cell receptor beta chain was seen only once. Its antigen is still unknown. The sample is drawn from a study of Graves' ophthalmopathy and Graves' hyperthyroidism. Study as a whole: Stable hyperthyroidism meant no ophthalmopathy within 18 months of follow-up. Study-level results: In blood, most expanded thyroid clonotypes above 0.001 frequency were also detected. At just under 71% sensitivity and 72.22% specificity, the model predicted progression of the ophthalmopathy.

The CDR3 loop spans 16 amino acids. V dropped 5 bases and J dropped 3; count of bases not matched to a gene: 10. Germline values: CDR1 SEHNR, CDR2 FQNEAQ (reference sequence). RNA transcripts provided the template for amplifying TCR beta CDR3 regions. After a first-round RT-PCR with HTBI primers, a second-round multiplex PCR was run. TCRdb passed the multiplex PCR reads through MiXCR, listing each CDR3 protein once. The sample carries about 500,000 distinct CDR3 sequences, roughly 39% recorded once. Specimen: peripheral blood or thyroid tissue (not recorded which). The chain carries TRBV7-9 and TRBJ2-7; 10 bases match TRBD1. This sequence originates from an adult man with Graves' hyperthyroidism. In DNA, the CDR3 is TGTGCCAGCAGCGGCGACGGGACAGGGGCCAACTACGAGCAGTACTTC. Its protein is CASSGDGTGANYEQYF.